This TCR beta chain was sequenced for a study of blood T cell repertoires in COVID-19. Study details: From the United States, Italy and Spain came samples of acute and convalescent COVID-19. PBMCs, B-cell-depleted T cells, or T cells were the source of the cDNA or gDNA that made up the material.

After removal of 5 bases from V and 5 bases from J, the junction contained 4 bases not matched to a gene. The CDR3 consists of 13 residues. From germline, CDR1 is SQVTM and CDR2 ANQGSEA. This study enrolled people aged 18 to 89 from about two dozen US geographic areas. As processed by the authors: Amplifying reference gene primers gave estimates of nucleated cell counts. TCRdb keeps only in-frame clones here, not all; method: immunoSEQ multiplex PCR. V, J and clone size were drawn from that table, and D and trimming were deduced from the DNA. The data contain 70,000 to 90,000 clones, 80% to 90% of them seen just once; the ten biggest clones take up 0.95% to 1.5%.

The sample comprised PBMCs or T cells enriched from blood (not recorded which). The TCR comes from a woman aged 45-59 years with acute COVID-19. The J gene is TRBJ1-5, the V gene TRBV29-1; 9 bases agree with TRBD1. The chain's CDR3 is CSVPGQGDQPQHF. DNA of the CDR3: TGCAGCGTTCCGGGACAGGGTGATCAGCCCCAGCATTTT.